Listed below are T cell receptor beta chains from one sample, sequenced in a study of glioma-infiltrating T cells. TCRdb re-analysed the multiplex PCR reads in MiXCR, keeping a single row per CDR3 protein. The sample includes approximately 400,000 distinct CDR3 sequences, 41% of them seen just once. Source material: glioma tissue, nonneoplastic brain tissue, or PBMCs (not recorded which). The receptor source for this set is a human donor with low-grade glioma or glioblastoma, undergoing nonglioma brain surgery, or in good health (not recorded which). Each CDR3 is given with its conserved first and last residue. The D gene is left open where the match is weak. Some rows have no size entry. The others give once, few or many, or a class for an expanded clone.

D gene	V gene	clone size	J gene	CDR3 DNA	CDR3 protein
-	TRBV15	-	TRBJ2-1	TGTGCCACCAGCAGAGGGGTGAATGAGCAGTTCTTC	CATSRGVNEQFF
TRBD1	TRBV7-2	few	TRBJ1-2	TGTGCCAGCAGCTCTAGGTGGGGGACAGACTATGGCTACACCTTC	CASSSRWGTDYGYTF
-	TRBV20-1	many	TRBJ2-5	TGCAGTGCTAGAGATCGGGCGGGACCACAAGAGACCCAGTACTTC	CSARDRAGPQETQYF
-	TRBV7-6	-	TRBJ2-3	TGTGCCAGCAGCGGTTCCGCGGGGACCACAGATACGCAGTATTTT	CASSGSAGTTDTQYF
-	TRBV28	-	TRBJ1-2	TGTGCCAGCGTGGAGGACGGACTATATGGCTACACCTTC	CASVEDGLYGYTF
TRBD2	TRBV6-5	-	TRBJ2-7	TGTGCCAGCAGTTCCCGACTAGCGAAAAGCTCCTACGAGCAGTACTTC	CASSSRLAKSSYEQYF
-	TRBV4-3	-	TRBJ2-4	TGCGCCAGCAGCCAAGATACGAGGGCCCCAGCCAAAAACATTCAGTACTTC	CASSQDTRAPAKNIQYF
-	TRBV29-1	-	TRBJ2-1	TGCAGCGTCGGGACGGATAAAAATGAGCAGTTCTTC	CSVGTDKNEQFF
TRBD2	TRBV6-2/TRBV6-3	few	TRBJ2-1	TGTGCCAGCCGACTAGCGGGAGTGGTTGAGCAGTTCTTC	CASRLAGVVEQFF
-	TRBV7-2	-	TRBJ1-5	TGTGCCAGCAGCTCCCTGGACCGAGGGGGCAATCAGCCCCAGCATTTT	CASSSLDRGGNQPQHF
-	TRBV6-1	many	TRBJ2-3	TGTGCCAGCAGTACCCGGTCCTCCACAGATACGCAGTATTTT	CASSTRSSTDTQYF
TRBD2	TRBV20-1	-	TRBJ2-1	TGCAGTGCTAGTCACTTACTAGCGGATTACTACAATGAGCAGTTCTTC	CSASHLLADYYNEQFF
-	TRBV6-2/TRBV6-3	few	TRBJ1-2	TGTGCCAGCAGTTTGGGATATGATCCATATGGCTACACCTTC	CASSLGYDPYGYTF
TRBD2	TRBV27	-	TRBJ2-3	TGTGCCAGCAGTTACCCGGGGGGGTGGGGCACAGATACGCAGTATTTT	CASSYPGGWGTDTQYF
-	TRBV11-1	few	TRBJ2-1	TGTGCCAGCAGCTCTATTGGCCGCTACAATGAGCAGTTCTTC	CASSSIGRYNEQFF
-	TRBV25-1	many	TRBJ1-1	TGTGCCAGCAGTGATCCGCCGACGGACAGAGAGAACACTGAAGCTTTCTTT	CASSDPPTDRENTEAFF
TRBD1	TRBV7-6	-	TRBJ1-5	TGTGCCAGCAGCTTAGATCTAGGAGGGACAGGGGACCAGCCCCAGCATTTT	CASSLDLGGTGDQPQHF
TRBD1	TRBV20-1	many	TRBJ1-1	TGCAGTGCTAGATCTAGGACAGGGTGGAACACTGAAGCTTTCTTT	CSARSRTGWNTEAFF
-	TRBV7-2	-	TRBJ2-1	TGTGCCAGCAGCTTAGGACGAAACAATGAGCAGTTCTTC	CASSLGRNNEQFF
TRBD2	TRBV28	few	TRBJ2-1	TGTGCCAGCAGCCCCTGGACTAGCGGGAGTTTCAATGAGCAGTTCTTC	CASSPWTSGSFNEQFF
-	TRBV29-1	-	TRBJ1-1	TGCAGCGCCGCCCAGCAGAGCACTGAAGCTTTCTTT	CSAAQQSTEAFF
TRBD2	TRBV20-1	-	TRBJ2-3	TGCAGTGCCAGGGTAGCTGAGGCGGGAGCGCAGTATTTT	CSARVAEAGAQYF
-	TRBV6-2/TRBV6-3	many	TRBJ1-2	TGTGCCAGCAGTTACTCTAAGGGGATTACCAACTATGGCTACACCTTC	CASSYSKGITNYGYTF
TRBD2	TRBV28	-	TRBJ2-7	TGTGCCGGCAGTCTATTGACTAGCGGGATTTTACGTGTGCAGTACTTC	CAGSLLTSGILRVQYF
-	TRBV7-2	few	TRBJ2-1	TGTGCCAGCAGCTTAGGCCGCAAAAATGAGCAGTTCTTC	CASSLGRKNEQFF
TRBD1	TRBV20-1	-	TRBJ2-3	TGCAGTGCTGACAGGGGTGATACGCAGTATTTT	CSADRGDTQYF
TRBD1	TRBV20-1	-	TRBJ2-3	TGCAGTGCTTCGGACAGGCAAAAAACGGCAGATACGCAGTATTTT	CSASDRQKTADTQYF
TRBD1	TRBV25-1	few	TRBJ2-1	TGTGCCAGCTCGCCGTTCCGGACAGGGGTTTCGAATGAGCAGTTCTTC	CASSPFRTGVSNEQFF
TRBD2	TRBV20-1	-	TRBJ2-1	TGCAGTGCTAGGACTAGCGGGAGGGCCTACTACAATGAGCAGTTCTTC	CSARTSGRAYYNEQFF
-	TRBV7-2	many	TRBJ2-3	TGTGCCAGCAGCTTAGACCGGAGATTTACCAGCACAGATACGCAGTATTTT	CASSLDRRFTSTDTQYF
TRBD1	TRBV19	once	TRBJ2-3	TGTGCCAGTAGTACCACAGGGGCTAGCATAGATACGCAGTATTTT	CASSTTGASIDTQYF
-	TRBV6-5	-	TRBJ1-1	TGTGCCAGCAGTTACGGGACGAGACTTCGTAACACTGAAGCTCTCTTT	CASSYGTRLRNTEALF
TRBD2	TRBV20-1	few	TRBJ2-1	TGCAGTGCTAGCTTCCGGGAGGGCGGATCCTACAATGAGCAGTTCTTC	CSASFREGGSYNEQFF
TRBD2	TRBV3-1	many	TRBJ2-5	TGTGCCAGCAGCCACACTAGCGGACAAGAGACCCAGTACTTC	CASSHTSGQETQYF
-	TRBV19	-	TRBJ2-7	TGTGCCAGTAGTATAGATCATGAACGGTCCTACGAGCAGTACTTC	CASSIDHERSYEQYF
TRBD2	TRBV27	-	TRBJ2-3	TGTGCCAGCAGTTTGCGACTAGCGGGAGTACCGGCAGGGACAGATAAGCAGTATTTT	CASSLRLAGVPAGTDKQYF
TRBD2	TRBV6-2/TRBV6-3	few	TRBJ2-1	TGTGCCAGCAGTTACCCTTCCATCCCGACTAGCGGGGGCAACGAGATAAGCTCCTACAATGAGCAGTTCTTC	CASSYPSIPTSGGNEISSYNEQFF
TRBD2	TRBV6-2/TRBV6-3	-	TRBJ2-5	TGTGCCAGCAGCATTAGCGGGAGTGGCGGAGAGACCCAGTACTTC	CASSISGSGGETQYF
TRBD1	TRBV6-1	few	TRBJ1-2	TGTGCCAGCAGCCGGGGACAGGCCTATGGCTACACCTTC	CASSRGQAYGYTF
-	TRBV15	-	TRBJ1-1	TGTGCCACCAGCAGAGGGTACACTGAAGCTTTCTTT	CATSRGYTEAFF
-	TRBV7-9	few	TRBJ2-7	TGTGCCAGCAGCTTTCCGGGCCCCGGTTACGAGCAGTACTTC	CASSFPGPGYEQYF
TRBD1	TRBV11-3	-	TRBJ2-2	TGTGCCAGCACCGCACAGGGGGAGAACACCGGGGAGCTGTTTTTT	CASTAQGENTGELFF
TRBD2	TRBV29-1	-	TRBJ2-7	TGCAGCGCGGGGGGGACTAGCGGGACCTACGAGCAGTACTTC	CSAGGTSGTYEQYF
TRBD1	TRBV28	few	TRBJ2-7	TGTGCCAGCAGTCCACTGACAGGGACCGCCGCCTACGAGCAGTACTTC	CASSPLTGTAAYEQYF
TRBD2	TRBV20-1	-	TRBJ2-1	TGCAGTGCTAGAGATCTAGCGGGAGTTTACAATGAGCAGCTCTTC	CSARDLAGVYNEQLF
TRBD2	TRBV7-9	many	TRBJ2-3	TGTGCCAGCACCCAGTTCGGGCGGGAGAGCACAGATACGCAGTATTTT	CASTQFGRESTDTQYF
-	TRBV28	-	TRBJ1-2	TGTGCCAGCAGTCCCCCCGGGGACACCTGCAGCGGCTACACCTTC	CASSPPGDTCSGYTF
-	TRBV20-1	few	TRBJ2-7	TGCAGTGCTAGGGAAGCGGGTCCCGCCTACGAGCAGTACTTC	CSAREAGPAYEQYF
-	TRBV10-2	-	TRBJ2-7	TGCGCCAGCATGGGTGGGTCGGGCGAGCAGTACTTC	CASMGGSGEQYF
TRBD1	TRBV5-1	-	TRBJ2-1	TGCGCCAGCAGCTCCATCACAGGGGTATACAATGAGCAGTTCTTC	CASSSITGVYNEQFF
TRBD1	TRBV7-2	many	TRBJ1-2	TGTGCCAGCAGCTTAATGACAGGGGGGCTGAACTATGGCTACACCTTC	CASSLMTGGLNYGYTF
-	TRBV5-8	few	TRBJ2-1	TGTGCCAGCAGCTTGCATAGAGCTGAGCAGTTCTTC	CASSLHRAEQFF
TRBD2	TRBV27	many	TRBJ2-2	TGTGCCAGCAGTATGTCCAGCGGGAGGGCCACCGGGGAGCTGTTTTTT	CASSMSSGRATGELFF
-	TRBV7-2	few	TRBJ2-1	TGTGCCAGCAGCCGCTCTCTGGATGAGCAGTTCTTC	CASSRSLDEQFF
-	TRBV6-1	-	TRBJ1-5	TGTGCCAGCAGCGACTACCTTCGAAACCCCGGTGGCAATCAGCACCAGCATTTT	CASSDYLRNPGGNQHQHF
TRBD2	TRBV7-9	once	TRBJ2-1	TGTGCCAGCAGCCAACCGGGACTAGCGGGAGAGGGGGAAATTTTGAATGAGCAGTTCTTC	CASSQPGLAGEGEILNEQFF
-	TRBV28	-	TRBJ1-2	TGTGACACCGAGTCCTATGGCTACACCTTC	CDTESYGYTF
-	TRBV9	-	TRBJ1-5	TGTGCCAGCAGCGTAGACATGGGGAATCAGCCCCAGCATTTT	CASSVDMGNQPQHF
TRBD2	TRBV27	many	TRBJ2-1	TGTGCCAGCAGTTTAGGGGTTAGCGGGAGAAATGAGCAGTTCTTC	CASSLGVSGRNEQFF
TRBD1	TRBV5-5	-	TRBJ2-3	TGCGCCAGCCTAGGACAGGGCGCAGATACGCAGTATTTT	CASLGQGADTQYF